This TCR beta chain was recovered during a study of T-cell reconstitution after alpha-beta-depleted transplantation in children. Study-level points and caveats: Elevated TCRbeta diversity at day 60 was traced, in some patients, to surviving recipient T cells and thymic progenitors. Several hundred expanded graft clones reportedly supplied alpha-beta T cells about two months after transplant. T-cell counts and diversity at one year following transplant were attributed mainly to newly produced T cells.

This clonotype was detected a few times. Its specificity is unknown. Using unique molecular identifiers, the investigators prepared the TCRbeta library. TCRdb ran MiXCR on the PCR reads and lists one entry per CDR3 protein. The sample shows about 830,000 distinct CDR3 sequences, around 15% of them seen only once. This receptor was identified in a male patient younger than 18 who had a stem cell transplant for acute lymphoblastic leukemia, so the T cells may come from the graft donor. Material: PBMCs, mostly from graft donor cells, obtained 360 days after TCRalphabeta/CD19-depleted stem cell transplant.

In DNA form, the CDR3 reads TGTGCCAGCAGCATAGCGGGAGGGCCGTCGAGGGAGACCCAGTACTTC. Encoded protein: CASSIAGGPSRETQYF. The gene calls are TRBV12-3 or TRBV12-4 and TRBJ2-5; TRBD2 matches 11 bases. J was trimmed by 5 bases and V by 6 bases; bases with no gene match: 11. The CDR3 consists of 16 residues.